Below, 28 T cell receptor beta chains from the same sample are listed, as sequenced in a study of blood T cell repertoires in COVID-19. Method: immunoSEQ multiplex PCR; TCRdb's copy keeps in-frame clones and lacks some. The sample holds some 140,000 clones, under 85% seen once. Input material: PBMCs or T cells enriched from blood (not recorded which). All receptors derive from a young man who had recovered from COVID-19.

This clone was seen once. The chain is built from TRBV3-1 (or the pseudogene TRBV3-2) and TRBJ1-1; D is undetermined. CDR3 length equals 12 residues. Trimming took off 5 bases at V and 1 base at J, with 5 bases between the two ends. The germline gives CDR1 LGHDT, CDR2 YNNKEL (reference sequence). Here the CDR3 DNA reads TGTGCCAGCAGCTCGGGGAACACTGAAGCTTTCTTT. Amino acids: CASSSGNTEAFF.

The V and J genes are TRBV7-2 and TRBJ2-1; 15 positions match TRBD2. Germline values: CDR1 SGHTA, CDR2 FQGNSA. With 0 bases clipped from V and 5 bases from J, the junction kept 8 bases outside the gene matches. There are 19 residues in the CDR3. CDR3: CASSLAPGLAGGPNNEQFF. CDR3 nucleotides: TGTGCCAGCAGCTTAGCTCCAGGACTAGCGGGAGGGCCAAACAATGAGCAGTTCTTC.

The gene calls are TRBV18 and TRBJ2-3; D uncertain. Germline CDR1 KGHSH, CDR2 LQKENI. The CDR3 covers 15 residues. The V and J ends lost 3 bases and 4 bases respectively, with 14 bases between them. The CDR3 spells CASSPGPSASDTQYF. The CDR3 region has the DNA TGTGCCAGCTCACCGGGTCCAAGCGCTTCAGATACGCAGTATTTT.

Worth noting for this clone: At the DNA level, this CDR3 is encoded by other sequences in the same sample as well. Here the CDR3 reads CASSPNRGGTEAFF. DNA for the CDR3: TGTGCCAGCTCACCGAACAGGGGAGGCACTGAAGCTTTCTTT. This chain joins TRBV18 and TRBJ1-1, with TRBD1 identical over 7 bases. CDR3 size: 14 residues. The germline CDR1 and CDR2 sequences are KGHSH and LQKENI. V shed 3 bases and J 4 bases; nucleotides not matched to a gene: 5.

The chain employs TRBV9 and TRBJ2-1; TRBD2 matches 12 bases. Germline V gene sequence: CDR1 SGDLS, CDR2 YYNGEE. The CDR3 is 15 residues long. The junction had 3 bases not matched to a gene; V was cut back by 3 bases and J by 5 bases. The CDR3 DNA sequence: TGTGCCAGCAGCGCTAGCGGGGGGGGTGACAATGAGCAGTTCTTC. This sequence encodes CASSASGGGDNEQFF.

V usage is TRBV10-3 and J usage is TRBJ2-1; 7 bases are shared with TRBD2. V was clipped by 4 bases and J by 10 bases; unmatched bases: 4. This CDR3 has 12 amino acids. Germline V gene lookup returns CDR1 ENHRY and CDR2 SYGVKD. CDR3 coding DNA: TGTGCCATCAGTGCAAGCGGGGCAGAGCAGTTCTTC. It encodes CAISASGAEQFF.

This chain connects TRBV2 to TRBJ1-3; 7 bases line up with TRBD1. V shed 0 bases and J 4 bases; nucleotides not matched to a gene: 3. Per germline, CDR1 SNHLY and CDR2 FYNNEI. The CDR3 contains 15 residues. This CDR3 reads CASSEAGGGGNTIYF. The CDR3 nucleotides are TGTGCCAGCAGTGAAGCAGGGGGCGGCGGAAACACCATATATTTT.

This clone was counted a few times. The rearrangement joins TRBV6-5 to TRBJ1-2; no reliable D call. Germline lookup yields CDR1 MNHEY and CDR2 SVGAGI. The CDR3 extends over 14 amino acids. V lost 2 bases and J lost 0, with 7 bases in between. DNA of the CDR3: TGTGCCAGCAGTTACGGGAGGACTAACTATGGCTACACCTTC. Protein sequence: CASSYGRTNYGYTF.

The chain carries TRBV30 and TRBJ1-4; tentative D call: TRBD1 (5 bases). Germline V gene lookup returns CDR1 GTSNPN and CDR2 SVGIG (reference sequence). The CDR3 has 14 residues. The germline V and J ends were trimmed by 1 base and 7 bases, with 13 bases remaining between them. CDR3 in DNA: TGTGCCTGGAGTGGAGGAGGGGCAGGTGAAAAACTGTTTTTT. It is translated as CAWSGGGAGEKLFF.

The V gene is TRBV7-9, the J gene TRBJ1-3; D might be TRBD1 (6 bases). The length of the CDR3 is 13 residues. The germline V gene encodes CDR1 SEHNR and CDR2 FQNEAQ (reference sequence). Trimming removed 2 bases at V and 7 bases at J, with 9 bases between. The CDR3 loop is CASSLQGWNTIYF. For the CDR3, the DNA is TGTGCCAGCAGCTTACAGGGGTGGAACACCATATATTTT.

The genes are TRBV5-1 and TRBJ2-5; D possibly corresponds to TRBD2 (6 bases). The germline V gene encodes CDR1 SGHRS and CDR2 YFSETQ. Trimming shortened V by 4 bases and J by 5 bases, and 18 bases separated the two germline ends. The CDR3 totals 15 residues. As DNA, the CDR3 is TGCGCCAGCAGCCCGGAGGGCCTACTTGGGGAGACCCAGTACTTC. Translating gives CASSPEGLLGETQYF.

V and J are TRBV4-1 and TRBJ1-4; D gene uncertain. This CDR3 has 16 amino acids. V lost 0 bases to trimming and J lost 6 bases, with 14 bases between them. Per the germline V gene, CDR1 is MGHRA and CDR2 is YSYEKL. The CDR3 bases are TGCGCCAGCAGCCAAGATCAGTTTAGCTCGGATGAAAAACTGTTTTTT. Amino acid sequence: CASSQDQFSSDEKLFF.

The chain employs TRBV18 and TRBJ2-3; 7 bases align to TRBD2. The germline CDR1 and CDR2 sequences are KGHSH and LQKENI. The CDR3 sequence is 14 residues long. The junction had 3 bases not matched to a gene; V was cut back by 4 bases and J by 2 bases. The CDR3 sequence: CASSLSGNTDTQYF. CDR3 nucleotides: TGTGCCAGCTCACTGAGCGGGAACACAGATACGCAGTATTTT.

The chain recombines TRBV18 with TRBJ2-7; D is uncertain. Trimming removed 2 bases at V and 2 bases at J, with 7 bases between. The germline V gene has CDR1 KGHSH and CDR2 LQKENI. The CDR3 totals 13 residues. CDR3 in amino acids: CASSPTSTYEQYF. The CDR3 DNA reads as TGTGCCAGCTCACCAACGAGTACCTACGAGCAGTACTTC. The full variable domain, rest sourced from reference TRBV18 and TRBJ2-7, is NAGVMQNPRHLVRRRGQEARLRCSPMKGHSHVYWYRQLPEEGLKFMVYLQKENIIDESGMPKERFSAEFPKEGPSILRIQQVVRGDSAAYFCASSPTSTYEQYFGPGTRLTVT.

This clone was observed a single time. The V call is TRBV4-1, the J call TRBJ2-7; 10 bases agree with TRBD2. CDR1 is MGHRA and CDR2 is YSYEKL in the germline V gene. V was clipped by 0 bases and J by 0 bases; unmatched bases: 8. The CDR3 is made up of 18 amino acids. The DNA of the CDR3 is TGCGCCAGCAGCCAAGACCCTCGGACTAGCGGAGCCTCCTACGAGCAGTACTTC. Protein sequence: CASSQDPRTSGASYEQYF.

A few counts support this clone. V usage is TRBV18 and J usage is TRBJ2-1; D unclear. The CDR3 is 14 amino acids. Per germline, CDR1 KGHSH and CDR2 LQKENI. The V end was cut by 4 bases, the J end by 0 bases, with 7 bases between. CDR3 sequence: CASSRASSYNEQFF. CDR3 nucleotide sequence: TGTGCCAGCTCACGCGCTAGCTCCTACAATGAGCAGTTCTTC.

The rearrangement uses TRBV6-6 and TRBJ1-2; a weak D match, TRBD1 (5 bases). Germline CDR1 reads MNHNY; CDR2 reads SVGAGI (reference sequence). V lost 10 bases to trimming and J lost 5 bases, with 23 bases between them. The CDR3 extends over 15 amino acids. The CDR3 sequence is CATYNSYGGPYGYTF. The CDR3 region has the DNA TGTGCCACCTATAACTCATACGGGGGACCTTATGGCTACACCTTC.

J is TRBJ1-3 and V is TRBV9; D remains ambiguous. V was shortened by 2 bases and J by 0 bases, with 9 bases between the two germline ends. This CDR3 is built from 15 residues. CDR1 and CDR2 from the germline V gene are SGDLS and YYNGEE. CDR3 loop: CASSVEDFSGNTIYF. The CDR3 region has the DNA TGTGCCAGCAGCGTGGAGGACTTCTCTGGAAACACCATATATTTT. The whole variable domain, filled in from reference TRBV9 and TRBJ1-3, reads DSGVTQTPKHLITATGQRVTLRCSPRSGDLSVYWYQQSLDQGLQFLIQYYNGEERAKGNILERFSAQQFPDLHSELNLSSLELGDSALYFCASSVEDFSGNTIYFGEGSWLTVV.

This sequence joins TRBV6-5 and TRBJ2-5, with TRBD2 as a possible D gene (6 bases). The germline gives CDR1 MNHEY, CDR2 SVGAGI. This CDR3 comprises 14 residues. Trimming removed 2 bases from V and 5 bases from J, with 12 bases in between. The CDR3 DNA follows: TGTGCCAGCAGTTACCGGACTACCCGCGAGACCCAGTACTTC. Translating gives CASSYRTTRETQYF.

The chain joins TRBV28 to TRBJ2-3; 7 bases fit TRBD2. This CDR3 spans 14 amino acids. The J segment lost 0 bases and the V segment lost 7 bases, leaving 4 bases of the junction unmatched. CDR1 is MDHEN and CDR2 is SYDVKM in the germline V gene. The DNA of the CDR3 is TGTGCCAGCATCGTGGGGGGGAGCACAGATACGCAGTATTTT. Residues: CASIVGGSTDTQYF.

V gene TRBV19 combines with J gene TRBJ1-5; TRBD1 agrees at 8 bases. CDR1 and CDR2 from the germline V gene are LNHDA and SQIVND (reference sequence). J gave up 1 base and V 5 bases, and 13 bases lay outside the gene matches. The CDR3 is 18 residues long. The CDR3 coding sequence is TGTGCCAGTAGTGCCACCGGGACAGGATCGCGGAGCAATCAGCCCCAGCATTTT. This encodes CASSATGTGSRSNQPQHF.

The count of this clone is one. The DNA for the CDR3 is TGTGCCAGCAGCCCCAGGTCCGGGACAAACTATGGCTACACCTTC. Protein sequence: CASSPRSGTNYGYTF. This chain links TRBV7-9 with TRBJ1-2; D is perhaps TRBD1 (6 bases). V lost 5 bases to trimming and J lost 2 bases, with 15 bases between them. CDR1 SEHNR and CDR2 FQNEAQ come from the germline V gene (reference sequence). This CDR3 is 15 amino acids long.

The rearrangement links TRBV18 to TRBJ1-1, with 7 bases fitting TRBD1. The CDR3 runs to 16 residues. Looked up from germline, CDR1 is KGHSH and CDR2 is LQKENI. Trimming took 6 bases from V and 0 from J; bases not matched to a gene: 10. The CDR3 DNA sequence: TGTGCCAGCTCCCGCGGACAGGTCCTTTTGAACACTGAAGCTTTCTTT. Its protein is CASSRGQVLLNTEAFF.

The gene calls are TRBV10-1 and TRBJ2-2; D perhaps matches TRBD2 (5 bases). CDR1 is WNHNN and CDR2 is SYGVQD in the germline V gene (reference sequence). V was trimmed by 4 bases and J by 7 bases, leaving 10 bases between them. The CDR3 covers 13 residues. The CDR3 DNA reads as TGCGCCAGCAGTGTATCTCGGGGCGGGGAGCTGTTTTTT. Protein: CASSVSRGGELFF.

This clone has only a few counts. DNA for the CDR3: TGCGCCAGCAGCTGGCCGGAGGGCTGGAACACCGGGGAGCTGTTTTTT. Its translation: CASSWPEGWNTGELFF. The chain recombines TRBV5-1 with TRBJ2-2; D perhaps matches TRBD2 (6 bases). This CDR3 spans 16 amino acids. Trimming left V 3 bases short and J 1 base short, with 13 bases between. Germline-derived CDR1 and CDR2 are SGHRS and YFSETQ.

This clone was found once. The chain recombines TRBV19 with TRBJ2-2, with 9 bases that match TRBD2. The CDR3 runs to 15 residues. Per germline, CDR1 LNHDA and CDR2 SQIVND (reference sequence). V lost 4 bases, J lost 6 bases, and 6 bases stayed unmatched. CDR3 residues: CASSSSGSGAGELFF. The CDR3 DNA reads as TGTGCCAGTAGTAGTAGCGGGAGCGGGGCCGGGGAGCTGTTTTTT.

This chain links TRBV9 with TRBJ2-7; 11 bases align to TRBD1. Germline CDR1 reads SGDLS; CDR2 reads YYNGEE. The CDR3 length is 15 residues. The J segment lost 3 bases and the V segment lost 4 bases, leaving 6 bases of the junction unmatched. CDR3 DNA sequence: TGTGCCAGCAGCCCTTCCGGGACAGGGGGCTACGAGCAGTACTTC. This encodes CASSPSGTGGYEQYF.

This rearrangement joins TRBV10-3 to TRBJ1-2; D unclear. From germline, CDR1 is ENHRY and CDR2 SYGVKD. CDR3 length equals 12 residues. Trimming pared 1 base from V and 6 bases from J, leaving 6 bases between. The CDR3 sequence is CAISEFENGYTF. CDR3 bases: TGTGCCATCAGTGAGTTTGAGAATGGCTACACCTTC.